Given below is one T cell receptor beta chain in context. The antigen remains undetermined. The CDR3 contains 16 residues. Unmatched junction bases numbered 10, after V lost 4 bases and J lost 2 bases. The germline CDR1 and CDR2 sequences are SGHDN and FVKESK. The entry originates in a study of relationships among human T cell subsets. Study-wide results and limits: Many CDR3s were shared across Th1, Th2 and regulatory subsets. T cell counts were not recorded for two pan T samples. Bead-based sorting did not rule out CD4+CD8+ double-positive cells.

The T cell receptor alpha and beta CDR3 regions were amplified from mRNA by semiquantitative ARM-PCR. ARM-PCR used tagged nested gene-specific primers, then communal superprimers for exponential amplification. Nested primers were removed by exonuclease before the second PCR round. TCRdb independently ran MiXCR on the multiplex PCR reads; one entry per CDR3 protein. The sample has around 14,000 distinct CDR3 sequences, about three fifths seen once; the top ten hold 30% to 45%. This receptor was obtained from a man aged 35 to 55 in good health. Sequenced material: total T cells sorted from blood. The V gene is TRBV14, the J gene TRBJ2-7, with TRBD1 matching 8 bases. The CDR3 is CASSLSGGSLPYEQYF. As DNA, the CDR3 is TGTGCCAGCAGCCTTTCAGGGGGCTCTTTACCCTACGAGCAGTACTTC.